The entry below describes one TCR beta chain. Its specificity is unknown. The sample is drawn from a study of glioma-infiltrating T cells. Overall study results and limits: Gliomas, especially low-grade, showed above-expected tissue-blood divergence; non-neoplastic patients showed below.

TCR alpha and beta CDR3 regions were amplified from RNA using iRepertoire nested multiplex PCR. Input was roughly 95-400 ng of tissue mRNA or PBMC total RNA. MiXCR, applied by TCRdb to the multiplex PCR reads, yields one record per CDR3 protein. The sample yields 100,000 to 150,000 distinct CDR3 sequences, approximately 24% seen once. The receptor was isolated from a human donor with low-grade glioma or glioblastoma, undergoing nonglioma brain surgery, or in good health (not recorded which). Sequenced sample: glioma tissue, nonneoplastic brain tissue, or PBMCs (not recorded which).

CDR3 sequence (DNA): TGTGCCAGTAGTATTTTTGTCAGTTCGAACACCGGGGAGCTGTTTTTT. It codes for CASSIFVSSNTGELFF. The chain links TRBV19 to TRBJ2-2; the D is unclear. Germline V lookup: CDR1 LNHDA, CDR2 SQIVND (reference sequence). The CDR3 has 16 amino acids. Trimming stripped 3 bases from V and 0 bases from J, with 11 bases between.